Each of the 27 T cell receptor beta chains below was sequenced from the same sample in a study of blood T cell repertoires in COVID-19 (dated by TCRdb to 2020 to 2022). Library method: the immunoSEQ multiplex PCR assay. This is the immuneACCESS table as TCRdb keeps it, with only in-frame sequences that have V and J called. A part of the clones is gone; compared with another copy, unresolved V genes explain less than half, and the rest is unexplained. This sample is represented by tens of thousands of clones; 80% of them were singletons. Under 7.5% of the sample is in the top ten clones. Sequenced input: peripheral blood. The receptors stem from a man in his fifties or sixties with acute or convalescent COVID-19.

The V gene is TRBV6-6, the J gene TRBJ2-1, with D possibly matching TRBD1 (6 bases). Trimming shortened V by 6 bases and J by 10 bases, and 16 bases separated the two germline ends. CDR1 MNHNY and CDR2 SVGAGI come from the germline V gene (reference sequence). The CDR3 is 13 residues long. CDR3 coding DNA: TGTGCCAGCAGCCTAAAACAGGGCGGCGAGCAGTTCTTC. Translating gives CASSLKQGGEQFF.

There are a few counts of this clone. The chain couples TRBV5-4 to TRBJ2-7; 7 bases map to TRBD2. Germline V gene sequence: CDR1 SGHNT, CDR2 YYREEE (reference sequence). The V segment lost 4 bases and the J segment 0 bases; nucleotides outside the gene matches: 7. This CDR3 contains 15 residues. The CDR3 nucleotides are TGTGCCAGCAGCCTCCAGCGGGGACTCTCCTACGAGCAGTACTTC. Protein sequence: CASSLQRGLSYEQYF.

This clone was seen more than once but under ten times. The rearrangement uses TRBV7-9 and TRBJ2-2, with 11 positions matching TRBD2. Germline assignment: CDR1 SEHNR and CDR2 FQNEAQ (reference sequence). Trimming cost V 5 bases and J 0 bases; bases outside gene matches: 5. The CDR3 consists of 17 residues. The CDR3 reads CASSAGLAVSNTGELFF. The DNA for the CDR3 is TGTGCCAGCAGCGCGGGACTAGCGGTTTCGAACACCGGGGAGCTGTTTTTT. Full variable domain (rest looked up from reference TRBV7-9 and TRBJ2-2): DTGVSQNPRHKITKRGQNVTFRCDPISEHNRLYWYRQTLGQGPEFLTYFQNEAQLEKSRLLSDRFSAERPKGSFSTLEIQRTEQGDSAMYLCASSAGLAVSNTGELFFGEGSRLTVL.

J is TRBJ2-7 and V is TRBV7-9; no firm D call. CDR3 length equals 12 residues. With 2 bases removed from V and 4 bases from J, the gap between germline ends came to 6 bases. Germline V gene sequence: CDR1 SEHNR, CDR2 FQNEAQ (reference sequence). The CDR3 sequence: CASSLSQYEQYF. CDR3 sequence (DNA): TGTGCCAGCAGCTTATCCCAATACGAGCAGTACTTC.

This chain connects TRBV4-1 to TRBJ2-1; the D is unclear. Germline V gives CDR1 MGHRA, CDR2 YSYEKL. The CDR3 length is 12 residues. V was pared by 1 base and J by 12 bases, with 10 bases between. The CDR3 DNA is TGCGCCAGCAGCCAAGTGATGGCTCGGCAGTTCTTC. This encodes CASSQVMARQFF.

CDR3 residues: CASSYSGGIGDEQYF. The CDR3 nucleotides are TGTGCCAGCAGTTACTCGGGAGGGATCGGCGACGAGCAGTACTTC. The genes are TRBV6-5 and TRBJ2-7; TRBD2 matches at 7 bases. This CDR3 is 15 amino acids long. Looked up from germline, CDR1 is MNHEY and CDR2 is SVGAGI. Trimming at V came to 0 bases and at J to 5 bases, leaving 7 bases not matched to a gene.

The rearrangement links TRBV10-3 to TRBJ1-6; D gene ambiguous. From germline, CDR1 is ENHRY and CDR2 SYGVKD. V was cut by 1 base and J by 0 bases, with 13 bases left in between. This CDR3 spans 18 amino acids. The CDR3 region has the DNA TGTGCCATCAGTGAGTTGGCTGCCGAGGGCTCCTATAATTCACCCCTCCACTTT. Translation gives CAISELAAEGSYNSPLHF.

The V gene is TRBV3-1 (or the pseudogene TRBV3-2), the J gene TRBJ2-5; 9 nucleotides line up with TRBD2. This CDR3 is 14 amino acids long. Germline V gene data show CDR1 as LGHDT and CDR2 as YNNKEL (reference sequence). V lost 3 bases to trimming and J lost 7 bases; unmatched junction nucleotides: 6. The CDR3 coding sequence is TGTGCCAGCAGCCAGACTAGCGGCTACGGGACCCAGTACTTC. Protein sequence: CASSQTSGYGTQYF.

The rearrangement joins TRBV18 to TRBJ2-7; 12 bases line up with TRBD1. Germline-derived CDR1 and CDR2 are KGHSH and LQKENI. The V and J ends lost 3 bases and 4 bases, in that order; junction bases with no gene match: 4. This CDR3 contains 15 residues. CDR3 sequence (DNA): TGTGCCAGCTCACCGCCGGGACAGGGGGCATACGAGCAGTACTTC. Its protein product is CASSPPGQGAYEQYF.

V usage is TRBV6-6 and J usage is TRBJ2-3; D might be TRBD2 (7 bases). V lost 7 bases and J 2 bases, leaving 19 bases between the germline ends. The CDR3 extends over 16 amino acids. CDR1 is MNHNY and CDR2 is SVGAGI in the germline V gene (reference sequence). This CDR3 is CASTSLHGGHTDTQYF. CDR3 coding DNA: TGTGCCAGCACTTCCCTCCACGGGGGGCACACAGATACGCAGTATTTT.

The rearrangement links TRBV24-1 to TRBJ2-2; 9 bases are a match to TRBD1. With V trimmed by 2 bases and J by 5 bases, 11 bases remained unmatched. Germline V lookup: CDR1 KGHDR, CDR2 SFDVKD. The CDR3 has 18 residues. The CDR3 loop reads CATSDWVKDRGGTGELFF. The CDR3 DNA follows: TGTGCCACCAGTGATTGGGTAAAGGACAGGGGTGGTACCGGGGAGCTGTTTTTT.

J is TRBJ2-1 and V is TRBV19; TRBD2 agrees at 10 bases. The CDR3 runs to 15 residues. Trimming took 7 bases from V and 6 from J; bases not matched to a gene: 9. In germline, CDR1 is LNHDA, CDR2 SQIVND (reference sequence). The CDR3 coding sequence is TGTGCCAGTACTAAAGCGGGGGGGCAGGGCAATGAGCAGTTCTTC. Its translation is CASTKAGGQGNEQFF.

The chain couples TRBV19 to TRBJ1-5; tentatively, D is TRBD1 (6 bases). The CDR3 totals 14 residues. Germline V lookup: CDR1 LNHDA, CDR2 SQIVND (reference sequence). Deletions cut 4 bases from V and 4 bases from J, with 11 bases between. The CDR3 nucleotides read TGTGCCAGTAGTAGGACAGAGGGGAATCAGCCCCAGCATTTT. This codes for CASSRTEGNQPQHF.

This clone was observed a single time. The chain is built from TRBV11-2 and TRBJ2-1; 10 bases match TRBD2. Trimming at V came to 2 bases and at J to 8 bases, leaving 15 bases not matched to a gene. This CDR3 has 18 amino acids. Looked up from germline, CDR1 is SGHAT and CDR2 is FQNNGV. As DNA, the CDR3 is TGTGCCAGCAGCTTACCTAGCGGGGGATCAAGGTCGTTCGATGAGCAGTTCTTC. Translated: CASSLPSGGSRSFDEQFF.

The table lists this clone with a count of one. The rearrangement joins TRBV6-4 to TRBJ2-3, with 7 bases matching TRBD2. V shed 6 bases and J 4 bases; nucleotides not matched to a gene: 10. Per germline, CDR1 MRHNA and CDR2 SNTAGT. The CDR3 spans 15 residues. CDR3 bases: TGTGCCAGCAGCCAGTATAGCGGGCCGGCAGATACGCAGTATTTT. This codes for CASSQYSGPADTQYF.

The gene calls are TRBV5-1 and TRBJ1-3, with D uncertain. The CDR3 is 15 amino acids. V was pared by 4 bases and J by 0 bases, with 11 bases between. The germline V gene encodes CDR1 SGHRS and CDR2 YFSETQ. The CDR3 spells CASSRTADSGNTIYF. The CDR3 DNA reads TGCGCCAGCAGCCGTACAGCGGACTCTGGAAACACCATATATTTT.

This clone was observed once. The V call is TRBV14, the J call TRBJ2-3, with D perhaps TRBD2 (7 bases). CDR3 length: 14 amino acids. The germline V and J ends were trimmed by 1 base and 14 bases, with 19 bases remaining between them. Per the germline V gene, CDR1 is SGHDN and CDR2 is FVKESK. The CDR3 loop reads CASSQVGAGQSWYF. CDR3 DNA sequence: TGTGCCAGCAGCCAAGTCGGAGCGGGACAAAGTTGGTATTTT.

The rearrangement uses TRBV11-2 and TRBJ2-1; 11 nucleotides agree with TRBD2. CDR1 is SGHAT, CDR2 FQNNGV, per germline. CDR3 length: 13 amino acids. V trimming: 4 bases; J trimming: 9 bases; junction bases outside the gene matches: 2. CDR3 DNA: TGTGCCAGCAGCTCGGGACTAGCGGTTGAGCAGTTCTTC. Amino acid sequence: CASSSGLAVEQFF.

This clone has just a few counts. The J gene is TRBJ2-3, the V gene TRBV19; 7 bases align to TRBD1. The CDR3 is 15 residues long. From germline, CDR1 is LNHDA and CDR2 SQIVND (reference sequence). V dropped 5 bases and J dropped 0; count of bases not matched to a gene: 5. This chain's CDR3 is CASSEQGWSTDTQYF. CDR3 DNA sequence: TGTGCCAGTAGTGAACAGGGGTGGAGCACAGATACGCAGTATTTT.

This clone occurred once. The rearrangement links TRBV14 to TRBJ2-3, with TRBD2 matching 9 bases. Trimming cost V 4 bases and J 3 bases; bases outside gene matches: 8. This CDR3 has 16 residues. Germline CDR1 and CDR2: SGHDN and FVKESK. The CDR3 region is CASSRLAGAVTDTQYF. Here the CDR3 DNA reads TGTGCCAGCAGCCGCTTAGCGGGGGCCGTTACAGATACGCAGTATTTT.

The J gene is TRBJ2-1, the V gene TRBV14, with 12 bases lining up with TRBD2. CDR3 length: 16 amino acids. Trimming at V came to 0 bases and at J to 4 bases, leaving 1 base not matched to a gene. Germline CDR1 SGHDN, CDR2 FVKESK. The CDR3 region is CASSQDGLAGYNEQFF. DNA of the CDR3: TGTGCCAGCAGCCAAGATGGACTAGCGGGGTACAATGAGCAGTTCTTC.

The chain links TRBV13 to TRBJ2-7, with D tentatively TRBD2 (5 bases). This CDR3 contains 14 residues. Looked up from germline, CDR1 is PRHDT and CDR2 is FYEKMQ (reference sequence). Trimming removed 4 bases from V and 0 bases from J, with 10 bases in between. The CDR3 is CASSYGLGSYEQYF. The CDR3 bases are TGTGCCAGCAGCTACGGACTGGGCTCCTACGAGCAGTACTTC.

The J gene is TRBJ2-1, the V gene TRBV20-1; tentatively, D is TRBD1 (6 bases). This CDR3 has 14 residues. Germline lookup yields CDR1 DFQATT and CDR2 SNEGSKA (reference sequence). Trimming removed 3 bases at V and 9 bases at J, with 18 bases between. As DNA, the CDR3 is TGCAGTGCTAGTTCCACCGGGGTAGGGGGTGAGCAGTTCTTC. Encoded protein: CSASSTGVGGEQFF.

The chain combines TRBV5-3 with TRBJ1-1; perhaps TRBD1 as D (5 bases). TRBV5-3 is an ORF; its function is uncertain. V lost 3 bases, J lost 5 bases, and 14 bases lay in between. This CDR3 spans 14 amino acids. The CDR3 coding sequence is TGTGCCAGAAGCTCGCGGGACCCCCAGACTGAAGCTTTCTTT. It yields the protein CARSSRDPQTEAFF.

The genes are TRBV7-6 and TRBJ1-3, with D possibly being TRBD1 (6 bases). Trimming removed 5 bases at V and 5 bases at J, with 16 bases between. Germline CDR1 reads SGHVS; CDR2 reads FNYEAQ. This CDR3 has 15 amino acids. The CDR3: CASSPTGPPRNTIYF. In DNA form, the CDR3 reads TGTGCCAGCAGCCCGACAGGCCCACCCCGAAACACCATATATTTT.

The DNA of the CDR3 is TGCAGCGGACTCATGAACACTGAAGCTTTCTTT. It encodes CSGLMNTEAFF. This chain connects TRBV29-1 to TRBJ1-1; D call uncertain. The CDR3 totals 11 residues. CDR1 is SQVTM, CDR2 ANQGSEA, per germline. Trimming took 7 bases from V and 0 from J, leaving 6 bases between them.

In DNA form, the CDR3 reads TGTGCCAGCAGTACGACAGGGAACGAGCAGTACTTC. It is translated as CASSTTGNEQYF. V and J are TRBV6-2 or TRBV6-3 and TRBJ2-7, with 7 bases matching TRBD1. The length of the CDR3 is 12 residues. In germline, CDR1 is MNHEY, CDR2 SVGEGT. With 5 bases clipped from V and 5 bases from J, the junction kept 3 bases outside the gene matches.